These T cell receptor beta chains were read from a single sample in a study of CXCR3-negative and CXCR3-positive naive CD8 T cells. TCRdb reprocessed the 5' RACE reads and keeps a single row for each CDR3 protein, giving no DNA. The sample totals some 100,000 distinct CDR3 sequences. The sequenced sample consisted of naive CXCR3+ CD8+ T cells from blood. These receptors were collected from a human donor in good health. Some clones in this sample may be carry-over from other donors' samples. The CDR3 runs from the conserved cysteine through the conserved F or W. Each record gives: J gene, V gene, CDR3 length, CDR3 protein.

TRBJ2-7 TRBV7-9 14 CASSSRGSSYEQYF
TRBJ1-2 TRBV19 16 CASSIGTGGSNYGYTF
TRBJ2-1 TRBV7-9 15 CASSSWLGPYNEQFF
TRBJ2-7 TRBV7-9 14 CASTDRDGYYEQYF
TRBJ2-1 TRBV9 17 CASSFPRRGGRENEQFF
TRBJ2-1 TRBV12-3/TRBV12-4 16 CASSTSGWGPDNEQFF
TRBJ2-7 TRBV28 15 CASSFRSTFSNEQYF
TRBJ1-3 TRBV28 17 CASRLRGSGYSGNTIYF
TRBJ2-3 TRBV4-3 16 CASSQTSGGATDTQYF
TRBJ2-1 TRBV27 13 CASSLSDFDEQFF
TRBJ2-1 TRBV7-9 16 CASSSGTSGGSNEQFF
TRBJ2-7 TRBV29-1 17 CSVEGTEPPRGPYEQYF
TRBJ2-2 TRBV19 16 CATIGGGTKGSGELFF
TRBJ2-2 TRBV4-2 18 CASSQDPHAPPNTGELFF
TRBJ1-1 TRBV4-1 13 CAISENLNTEAFF
TRBJ2-2 TRBV18 17 CASSFRQDLHHTGELFF
TRBJ2-7 TRBV7-6 15 CASSLEHRINYEQYF
TRBJ1-5 TRBV7-9 13 CASSSPGNQPQHF
TRBJ2-1 TRBV7-9 17 CASSPQGGGFTYNEQFF
TRBJ1-1 TRBV27 13 CASRMSGNTEAFF
TRBJ1-5 TRBV2 16 CASSEMGRGDNQPQHF
TRBJ2-7 TRBV7-9 15 CASSLRGMGVGEQYF
TRBJ2-7 TRBV29-1 17 CSVEVTPPTVSSYEQYF
TRBJ2-1 TRBV5-1 15 CASSFRQGGDNEQFF
TRBJ2-1 TRBV24-1 15 CATSEVGTPYNEQFF
TRBJ1-5 TRBV20-1 16 CSASPGDRGLDQPQHF
TRBJ2-7 TRBV5-1 14 CASSFLVGAYEQYF
TRBJ2-7 TRBV20-1 13 CSAKIQGGVEQYF
TRBJ2-1 TRBV15 14 CATSSWDSYNEQFF
TRBJ2-1 TRBV12-3/TRBV12-4 13 CASRSDGDNEQLF
TRBJ2-7 TRBV6-5 15 CASSYAGEWSYEQYF
TRBJ2-7 TRBV29-1 12 CSAGQGAFEQYF
TRBJ1-1 TRBV9 14 CASSPGGGVTEAFF
TRBJ1-5 TRBV6-5 15 CASSYSWGSNQPQHF
TRBJ1-2 TRBV6-6 14 CASSYSQGADGYTF
TRBJ2-2 TRBV7-9 15 CASSQSRTAHRELFF
TRBJ2-1 TRBV9 14 CASSATTGLVEQFF
TRBJ2-2 TRBV29-1 13 CSVVTESTGELFF
TRBJ2-5 TRBV20-1 15 CSARAVDRGRETQYF
TRBJ1-1 TRBV20-1 14 CSAKTTGDNTEAFF
TRBJ2-5 TRBV10-1 16 CASSERGDGWGETQYF
TRBJ1-4 TRBV27 14 CASSSLQGNEKLFF
TRBJ2-1 TRBV7-3 16 CASSYKDYPPYNGQFF
TRBJ2-1 TRBV28 15 CASSEREGLLDEQFF
TRBJ2-5 TRBV5-4 14 CASSLILSQETQYF
TRBJ1-5 TRBV20-1 14 CSARLGQVGQPQHF
TRBJ2-5 TRBV12-3/TRBV12-4 13 CASSSVPQETQYF
TRBJ2-5 TRBV7-9 13 CASSPTRQETQYF
TRBJ2-1 TRBV5-5 14 CASSLAVGYNEQFF
TRBJ2-2 TRBV4-2 18 CASSLNPRLAYSTGELFF
TRBJ2-3 TRBV7-9 16 CASSLYGVAGTDTQYF
TRBJ2-1 TRBV6-1 16 CASREELAAAYNEQFF
TRBJ1-5 TRBV5-6 14 CASSRGAGDQPQHF
TRBJ2-3 TRBV12-3/TRBV12-4 14 CASCSGGATDTQYF